A single sample is the source of the 27 T cell receptor beta chains below, sequenced in a study of T cell responses to AZD1222 COVID-19 vaccine. The data were produced by immunoSEQ multiplex PCR, yet TCRdb's version contains in-frame clones alone and is incomplete. The sample includes over 70,000 clones, around nine tenths of them seen just once. Sequencing used peripheral blood, obtained on day 0 of MenACWY control vaccination. These TCRs come from an adult in good health.

The chain uses TRBV30 and TRBJ1-1; D may be TRBD1 (5 bases). V was cut by 2 bases and J by 1 base, with 11 bases left in between. This CDR3 has 14 residues. Germline values: CDR1 GTSNPN, CDR2 SVGIG (reference sequence). The CDR3, as DNA: TGTGCCTGGAGTTTGGGGGGACCGAACACTGAAGCTTTCTTT. Translating gives CAWSLGGPNTEAFF.

This clone was detected only once. CDR3 sequence (DNA): TGTGCCAGCAGCTTAGCCGGGAGCTCCTACAATGAGCAGTTCTTC. Amino acids: CASSLAGSSYNEQFF. V is TRBV7-2 and J is TRBJ2-1, with a weak D call TRBD2 (6 bases). The germline CDR1 and CDR2 sequences are SGHTA and FQGNSA. V was trimmed by 0 bases and J by 0 bases, leaving 6 bases between them. The CDR3 extends over 15 amino acids.

The V call is TRBV30, the J call TRBJ2-2, with no clear D. This CDR3 has 15 residues. Trimming shortened V by 0 bases and J by 1 base, and 9 bases separated the two germline ends. Germline CDR1 is GTSNPN and CDR2 is SVGIG (reference sequence). The CDR3 region is CAWSVHRQNTGELFF. The CDR3 DNA is TGTGCCTGGAGTGTACACCGACAGAACACCGGGGAGCTGTTTTTT.

This chain joins TRBV29-1 and TRBJ2-7; D is possibly TRBD1 (5 bases). Trimming cost V 3 bases and J 3 bases, with 9 bases left between them. This CDR3 has 12 residues. The germline V gene has CDR1 SQVTM and CDR2 ANQGSEA. This CDR3 reads CSVDGQGYEQYF. CDR3 in DNA: TGCAGCGTTGATGGCCAGGGCTACGAGCAGTACTTC.

The chain joins TRBV5-1 to TRBJ1-2, with TRBD1 matching 10 bases. The CDR3 has 17 amino acids. Germline V gene data show CDR1 as SGHRS and CDR2 as YFSETQ. The V segment lost 2 bases and the J segment 0 bases; nucleotides outside the gene matches: 7. In DNA, the CDR3 is TGCGCCAGCAGCTTTTCGGGACAGGGGACCTCTAACTATGGCTACACCTTC. It encodes CASSFSGQGTSNYGYTF.

V and J are TRBV6-4 and TRBJ2-1, with 11 bases matching TRBD1. CDR1 and CDR2 (germline): MRHNA, SNTAGT. Trimming took 8 bases from V and 7 from J; bases not matched to a gene: 10. The CDR3 has 15 residues. This chain's CDR3 is CASLSGTGGRNEQFF. In DNA, the CDR3 is TGTGCCAGCCTATCCGGGACAGGGGGAAGAAATGAGCAGTTCTTC.

The chain couples TRBV30 to TRBJ2-1, with 13 bases fitting TRBD2. V gave up 1 base and J gave up 9 bases; unmatched junction bases: 18. Germline V gene data show CDR1 as GTSNPN and CDR2 as SVGIG (reference sequence). The CDR3 loop spans 19 amino acids. CDR3 sequence reads: CAWSAFNLPLAGGIGEQFF. In nucleotides, the CDR3 is TGTGCCTGGAGTGCCTTTAACCTCCCACTAGCGGGGGGGATCGGTGAGCAGTTCTTC.

The chain employs TRBV28 and TRBJ1-5, with D perhaps TRBD1 (6 bases). V was pared by 8 bases and J by 5 bases, with 22 bases between. Germline lookup yields CDR1 MDHEN and CDR2 SYDVKM. The CDR3 totals 16 residues. CDR3: CASLGRIGTIYQPQHF. The CDR3 DNA reads TGTGCCAGCTTAGGAAGGATCGGGACAATATATCAGCCCCAGCATTTT.

V gene TRBV6-5 combines with J gene TRBJ2-2; the D gene is possibly TRBD1 (5 bases). Trimming removed 8 bases at V and 11 bases at J, with 9 bases between. CDR1 is MNHEY and CDR2 is SVGAGI in the germline V gene. CDR3 length equals 10 residues. In nucleotides, the CDR3 is TGTGCCAGCGGGGCTGTAGAGCTGTTTTTT. This encodes CASGAVELFF.

The V call is TRBV19, the J call TRBJ2-1; D is perhaps TRBD2 (5 bases). Trimming pared 4 bases from V and 5 bases from J, leaving 18 bases between. Germline assignment: CDR1 LNHDA and CDR2 SQIVND (reference sequence). The CDR3 loop spans 16 amino acids. The CDR3 sequence is CASSTRTPLGHNEQFF. For the CDR3, the DNA is TGTGCCAGTAGTACTAGGACTCCCCTAGGACACAATGAGCAGTTCTTC. Combining the CDR3 with reference TRBV19 and TRBJ2-1 gives the whole variable domain DGGITQSPKYLFRKEGQNVTLSCEQNLNHDAMYWYRQDPGQGLRLIYYSQIVNDFQKGDIAEGYSVSREKKESFPLTVTSAQKNPTAFYLCASSTRTPLGHNEQFFGPGTRLTVL.

V usage is TRBV7-9 and J usage is TRBJ1-1, with a tentative D call TRBD1 (5 bases). Germline CDR1 is SEHNR and CDR2 is FQNEAQ (reference sequence). The V end was cut by 4 bases, the J end by 7 bases, with 10 bases between. The CDR3 consists of 12 residues. The CDR3 here is CASSSRDLEAFF. DNA for the CDR3: TGTGCCAGCAGCTCCCGGGACCTTGAAGCTTTCTTT.

The rearrangement links TRBV6-1 to TRBJ1-3; D is possibly TRBD1 (5 bases). V shed 3 bases and J shed 2 bases, with 11 bases lying between them. This CDR3 comprises 15 residues. From germline, CDR1 is MNHNS and CDR2 SASEGT. CDR3 sequence: CASSDREMAGNTIYF. Here the CDR3 DNA reads TGTGCCAGCAGTGACAGGGAGATGGCTGGAAACACCATATATTTT.

The V call is TRBV5-5, the J call TRBJ1-6; a possible D gene is TRBD1 (5 bases). Germline assignment: CDR1 SGHKS and CDR2 YYEKEE (reference sequence). The V end was cut by 4 bases, the J end by 7 bases, with 15 bases between. This CDR3 region has 15 residues. The CDR3, as DNA: TGTGCCAGCAGCCCTACTTCCTGGGGCAATTCACCCCTCCACTTT. It codes for CASSPTSWGNSPLHF.

This clone was found a few times. V and J are TRBV19 and TRBJ1-6; 7 bases fit TRBD1. This CDR3 is 15 amino acids long. The V gene end was trimmed by 3 bases and the J gene end by 6 bases; junction bases not matched to a gene: 5. Looked up from germline, CDR1 is LNHDA and CDR2 is SQIVND (reference sequence). CDR3: CASSIKGQFNSPLHF. As DNA, the CDR3 is TGTGCCAGTAGTATTAAGGGACAGTTTAATTCACCCCTCCACTTT.

The J gene is TRBJ1-1, the V gene TRBV11-1, with 7 nucleotides matching TRBD1. From germline, CDR1 is SGHAT and CDR2 FQDESV (reference sequence). J gave up 5 bases and V 1 base, and 4 bases lay outside the gene matches. This CDR3 has 14 amino acids. The DNA for the CDR3 is TGTGCCAGCAGCTTAGGACAGGGAAAAACTGAAGCTTTCTTT. This encodes CASSLGQGKTEAFF.

The chain joins TRBV7-2 to TRBJ2-1; D may be TRBD2 (5 bases). The CDR3 sequence is 16 residues long. In germline, CDR1 is SGHTA, CDR2 FQGNSA. V dropped 1 base and J dropped 8 bases, with 18 bases sitting between them. The CDR3 protein is CASSLGLTGIGDEQFF. The CDR3 DNA follows: TGTGCCAGCAGCTTAGGACTAACGGGGATAGGCGATGAGCAGTTCTTC.

V is TRBV29-1 and J is TRBJ2-7; 7 nucleotides line up with TRBD1. The CDR3 covers 13 residues. The V gene end was trimmed by 6 bases and the J gene end by 2 bases; junction bases not matched to a gene: 7. CDR1 is SQVTM, CDR2 ANQGSEA, per germline. CDR3 bases: TGCAGCGTCGAGGACAGGTTCGCCTACGAGCAGTACTTC. The encoded protein is CSVEDRFAYEQYF.

This chain connects TRBV7-3 to TRBJ2-3, with a weak D call TRBD2 (7 bases). V was clipped by 5 bases and J by 4 bases, with 16 bases between them. Germline V gives CDR1 SGHTA, CDR2 FQGTGA. There are 15 residues in the CDR3. CDR3 region: CASSPRGGEADTQYF. Here the CDR3 DNA reads TGTGCCAGCAGCCCACGCGGGGGCGAGGCAGATACGCAGTATTTT.

The V call is TRBV11-3, the J call TRBJ1-1; D gene unclear. The CDR3 contains 13 residues. Trimming took off 5 bases at V and 3 bases at J, with 10 bases between the two ends. The germline V gene encodes CDR1 SGHNT and CDR2 YENEEA. The CDR3 region has the DNA TGTGCCAGCAGCCAAGGCACCTACACTGAAGCTTTCTTT. This translates into CASSQGTYTEAFF.

The chain links TRBV6-6 to TRBJ2-4; 10 bases fit TRBD1. The CDR3 totals 15 residues. The V segment lost 4 bases and the J segment 8 bases; nucleotides outside the gene matches: 8. Germline CDR1 reads MNHNY; CDR2 reads SVGAGI (reference sequence). Here the CDR3 DNA reads TGTGCCAGCAGTTCTGGACAGGGGGAGGGAGACATTCAGTACTTC. This translates into CASSSGQGEGDIQYF.

This clone was picked up one time. The J gene is TRBJ2-2, the V gene TRBV18, with no clear D. The germline CDR1 and CDR2 sequences are KGHSH and LQKENI. This CDR3 is 12 amino acids long. V was clipped by 5 bases and J by 6 bases, with 7 bases between them. DNA of the CDR3: TGTGCCAGCTCAGGGTCGGCCGGGGAGCTGTTTTTT. It codes for CASSGSAGELFF.

V gene TRBV5-1 combines with J gene TRBJ2-2, with TRBD1 as a possible D gene (6 bases). The CDR3 contains 16 residues. CDR1 is SGHRS and CDR2 is YFSETQ in the germline V gene. V lost 0 bases and J 7 bases, leaving 16 bases between the germline ends. CDR3 bases: TGCGCCAGCAGCTTGGCCCCGTTGGGGGCTAACGGGGAGCTGTTTTTT. Protein sequence: CASSLAPLGANGELFF.

CDR3 sequence (DNA): TGTGCCAGCAGCCAATTTCTCGGGGACAGGGGGCTTGACTATGGCTACACCTTC. This gives the protein CASSQFLGDRGLDYGYTF. The chain has TRBV3-1 (or the pseudogene TRBV3-2) and TRBJ1-2, with TRBD1 matching over 12 bases. Germline CDR1 is LGHDT and CDR2 is YNNKEL (reference sequence). V gave up 2 bases and J gave up 3 bases; unmatched junction bases: 10. The CDR3 consists of 18 residues.

The rearrangement uses TRBV19 and TRBJ1-1; maybe TRBD1 (5 bases). Per germline, CDR1 LNHDA and CDR2 SQIVND (reference sequence). V was trimmed by 3 bases and J by 2 bases, leaving 10 bases between them. This CDR3 is 14 amino acids long. DNA of the CDR3: TGTGCCAGTAGTATCATCGGACACAACACTGAAGCTTTCTTT. Protein: CASSIIGHNTEAFF.

The chain carries TRBV5-1 and TRBJ2-3, with 8 bases matching TRBD1. The CDR3 spans 15 residues. The J segment lost 6 bases and the V segment lost 2 bases, leaving 8 bases of the junction unmatched. Germline V gene lookup returns CDR1 SGHRS and CDR2 YFSETQ. Written as DNA, the CDR3 is TGCGCCAGCAGCTTCCAGGGGGCGCACGGGGATACGCAGTATTTT. It specifies CASSFQGAHGDTQYF.

The V gene is TRBV18, the J gene TRBJ1-4; D unclear. V lost 0 bases and J lost 5, with 4 bases in between. The germline CDR1 and CDR2 sequences are KGHSH and LQKENI. The CDR3 runs 13 residues. CDR3 protein: CASSPPQNEKLFF. CDR3 bases: TGTGCCAGCTCACCACCGCAGAATGAAAAACTGTTTTTT.

The chain employs TRBV2 and TRBJ1-6; possibly TRBD1 for D (5 bases). This CDR3 comprises 15 residues. Per germline, CDR1 SNHLY and CDR2 FYNNEI. V was clipped by 10 bases and J by 7 bases, with 20 bases between them. DNA of the CDR3: TGTGCCACCACCGGTGGAGGCCGGGGGAATTCACCCCTCCACTTT. It encodes CATTGGGRGNSPLHF.